Sequencing of this T cell receptor beta chain was carried out in a study of preoperative IRX-2 immunotherapy in early breast cancer. The germline gives CDR1 SGHDT, CDR2 YYEEEE. J lost 1 base, V lost 2 bases, and 6 bases had no gene match. The CDR3 has 16 residues. Treatment specified: preoperative locoregional IRX-2 cytokine immunotherapy. This phase Ib study tested locoregional IRX-2 cytokine immunotherapy given before surgery. Libraries were prepared by immunoSEQ multiplex PCR; TCRdb keeps only in-frame clonotypes and omits some of them. Among 60,000 or so clones listed, roughly 94% were seen once. The clonotype was recovered from a human donor with breast cancer. The specimen was obtained from a patient treated with IRX-2 immunotherapy. The chain carries TRBV5-6 and TRBJ2-5; 9 bases map to TRBD2. This chain's CDR3 is CASSFGGLATQETQYF. Written as DNA, the CDR3 is TGTGCCAGCAGCTTCGGCGGACTAGCGACCCAAGAGACCCAGTACTTC.